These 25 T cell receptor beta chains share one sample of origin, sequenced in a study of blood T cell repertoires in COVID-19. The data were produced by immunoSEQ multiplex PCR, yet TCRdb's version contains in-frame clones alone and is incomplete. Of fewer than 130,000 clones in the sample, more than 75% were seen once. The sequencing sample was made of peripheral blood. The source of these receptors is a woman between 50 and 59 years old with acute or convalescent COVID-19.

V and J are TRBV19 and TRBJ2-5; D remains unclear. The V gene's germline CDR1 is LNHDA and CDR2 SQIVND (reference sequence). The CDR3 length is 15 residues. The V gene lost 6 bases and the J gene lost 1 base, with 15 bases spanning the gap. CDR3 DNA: TGTGCCAGTAGATTAACTTCCGTATTCCAAGAGACCCAGTACTTC. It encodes CASRLTSVFQETQYF.

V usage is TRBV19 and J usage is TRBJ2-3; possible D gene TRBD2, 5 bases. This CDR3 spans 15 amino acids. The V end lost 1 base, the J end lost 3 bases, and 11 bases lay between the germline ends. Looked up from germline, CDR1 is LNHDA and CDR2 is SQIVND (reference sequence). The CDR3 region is CASSIAARRTDTQYF. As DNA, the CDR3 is TGTGCCAGTAGTATAGCGGCGAGGAGGACAGATACGCAGTATTTT.

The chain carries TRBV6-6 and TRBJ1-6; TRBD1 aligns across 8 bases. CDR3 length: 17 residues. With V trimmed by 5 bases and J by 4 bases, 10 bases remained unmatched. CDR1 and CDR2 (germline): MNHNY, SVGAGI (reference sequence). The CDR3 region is CASSRLPGGAYNSPLHF. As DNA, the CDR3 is TGTGCCAGCAGTCGCCTGCCAGGGGGCGCTTATAATTCACCCCTCCACTTT.

The CDR3 DNA reads TGTGCCAGCAGCCCCTTCAGCGGAAAAGGCGAGCAGTACTTC. It yields the protein CASSPFSGKGEQYF. The chain joins TRBV7-2 to TRBJ2-7, with TRBD2 as a possible D gene (5 bases). CDR1 and CDR2 (germline): SGHTA, FQGNSA. The ends were cut back, 5 bases at V and 6 bases at J, with 17 bases in the middle. This CDR3 has 14 residues.

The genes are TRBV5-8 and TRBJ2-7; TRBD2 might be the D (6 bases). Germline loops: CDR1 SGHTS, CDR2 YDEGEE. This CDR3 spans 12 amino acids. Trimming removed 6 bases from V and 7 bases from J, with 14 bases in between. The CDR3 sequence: CASIRGLVEQYF. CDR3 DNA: TGTGCCAGCATCCGGGGACTGGTTGAGCAGTACTTC.

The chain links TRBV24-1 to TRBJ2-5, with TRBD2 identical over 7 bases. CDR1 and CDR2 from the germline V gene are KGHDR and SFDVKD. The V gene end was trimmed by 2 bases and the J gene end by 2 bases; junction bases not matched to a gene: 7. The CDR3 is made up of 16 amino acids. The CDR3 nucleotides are TGTGCCACCAGTGATTCCCCACTAGCGAGACAAGAGACCCAGTACTTC. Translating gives CATSDSPLARQETQYF.

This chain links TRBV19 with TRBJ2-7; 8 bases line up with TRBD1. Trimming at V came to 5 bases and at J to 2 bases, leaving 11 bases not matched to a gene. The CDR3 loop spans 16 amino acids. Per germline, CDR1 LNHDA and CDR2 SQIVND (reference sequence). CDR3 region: CASSGGPWTGTYEQYF. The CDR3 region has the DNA TGTGCCAGTAGTGGGGGCCCCTGGACAGGGACCTACGAGCAGTACTTC. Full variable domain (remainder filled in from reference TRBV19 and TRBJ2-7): DGGITQSPKYLFRKEGQNVTLSCEQNLNHDAMYWYRQDPGQGLRLIYYSQIVNDFQKGDIAEGYSVSREKKESFPLTVTSAQKNPTAFYLCASSGGPWTGTYEQYFGPGTRLTVT.

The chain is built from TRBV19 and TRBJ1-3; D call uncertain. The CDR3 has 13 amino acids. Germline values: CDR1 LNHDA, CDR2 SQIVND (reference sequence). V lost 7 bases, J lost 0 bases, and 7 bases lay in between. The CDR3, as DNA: TGTGCCAGTACCCAGTACTCTGGAAACACCATATATTTT. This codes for CASTQYSGNTIYF.

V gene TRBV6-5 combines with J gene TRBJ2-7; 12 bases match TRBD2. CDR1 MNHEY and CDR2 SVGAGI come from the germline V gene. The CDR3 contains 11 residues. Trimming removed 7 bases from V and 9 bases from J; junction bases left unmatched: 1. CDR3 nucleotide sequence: TGTGCCAGCACTAGCGGGAGGGGGCAGTACTTC. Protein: CASTSGRGQYF.

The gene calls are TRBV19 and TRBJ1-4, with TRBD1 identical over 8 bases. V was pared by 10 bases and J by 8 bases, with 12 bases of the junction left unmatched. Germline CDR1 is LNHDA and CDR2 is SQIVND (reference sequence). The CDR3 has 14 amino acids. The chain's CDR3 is CATALGDRGEKLFF. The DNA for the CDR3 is TGTGCCACCGCCCTTGGAGACAGGGGAGAAAAACTGTTTTTT.

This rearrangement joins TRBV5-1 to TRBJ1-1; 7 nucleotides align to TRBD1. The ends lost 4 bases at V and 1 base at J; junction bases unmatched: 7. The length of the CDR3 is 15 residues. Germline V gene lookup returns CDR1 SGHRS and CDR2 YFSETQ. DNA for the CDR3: TGCGCCAGCAGCCCACAGGGGTATACGAACACTGAAGCTTTCTTT. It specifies CASSPQGYTNTEAFF.

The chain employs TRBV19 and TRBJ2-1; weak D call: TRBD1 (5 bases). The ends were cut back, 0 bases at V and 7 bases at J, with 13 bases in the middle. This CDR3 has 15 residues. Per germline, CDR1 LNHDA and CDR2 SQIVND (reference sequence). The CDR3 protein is CASSIDLAGKNEQFF. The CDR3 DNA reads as TGTGCCAGTAGTATAGATCTGGCAGGGAAAAATGAGCAGTTCTTC.

The CDR3 protein is CASSFPGRVNYGYTF. CDR3 DNA sequence: TGTGCCAGCAGCTTTCCCGGCAGGGTTAACTATGGCTACACCTTC. The chain carries TRBV5-4 and TRBJ1-2; D perhaps matches TRBD1 (5 bases). Deletions cut 2 bases from V and 1 base from J, with 12 bases between. Germline CDR1 reads SGHNT; CDR2 reads YYREEE (reference sequence). The CDR3 is made up of 15 amino acids.

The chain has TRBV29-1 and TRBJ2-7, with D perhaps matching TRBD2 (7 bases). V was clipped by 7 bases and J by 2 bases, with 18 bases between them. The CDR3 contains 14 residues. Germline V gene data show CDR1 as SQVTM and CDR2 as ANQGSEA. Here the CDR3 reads CSGGAGDAPYEQYF. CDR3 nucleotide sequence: TGCAGCGGGGGGGCGGGGGACGCCCCCTACGAGCAGTACTTC.

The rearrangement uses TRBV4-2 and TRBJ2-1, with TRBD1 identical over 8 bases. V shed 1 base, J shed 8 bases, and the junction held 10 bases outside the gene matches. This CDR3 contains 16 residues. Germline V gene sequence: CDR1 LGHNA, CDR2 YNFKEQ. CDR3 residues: CASSQVRQGALDEQFF. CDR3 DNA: TGTGCCAGCAGCCAAGTAAGGCAGGGGGCTTTGGATGAGCAGTTCTTC.

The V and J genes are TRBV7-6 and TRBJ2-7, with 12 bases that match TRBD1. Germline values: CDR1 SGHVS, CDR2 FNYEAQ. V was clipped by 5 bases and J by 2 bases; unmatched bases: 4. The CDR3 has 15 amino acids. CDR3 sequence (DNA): TGTGCCAGCAGCCCGGGGACAGGGGGCGCCTACGAGCAGTACTTC. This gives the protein CASSPGTGGAYEQYF.

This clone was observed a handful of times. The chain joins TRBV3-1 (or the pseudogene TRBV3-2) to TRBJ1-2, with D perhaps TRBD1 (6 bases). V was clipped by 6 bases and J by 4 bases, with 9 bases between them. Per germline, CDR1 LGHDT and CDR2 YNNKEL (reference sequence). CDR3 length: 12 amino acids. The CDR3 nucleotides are TGTGCCAGCAGTCGAGGGGGCTATGGCTACACCTTC. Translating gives CASSRGGYGYTF.

CDR3 sequence (DNA): TGTGCCAGCAGCCCCCGACAGGGTATCGGTACTGAAGCTTTCTTT. Translating gives CASSPRQGIGTEAFF. The V and J genes are TRBV6-5 and TRBJ1-1; TRBD1 matches at 7 bases. Germline V lookup: CDR1 MNHEY, CDR2 SVGAGI. The CDR3 consists of 15 residues. With V trimmed by 6 bases and J by 5 bases, 12 bases remained unmatched.

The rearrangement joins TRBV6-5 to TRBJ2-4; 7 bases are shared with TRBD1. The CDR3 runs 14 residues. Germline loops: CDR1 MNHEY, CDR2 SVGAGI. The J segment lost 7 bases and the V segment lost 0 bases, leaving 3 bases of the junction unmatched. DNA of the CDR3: TGTGCCAGCAGTTACTCAGGGGGCCGGAACATTCAGTACTTC. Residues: CASSYSGGRNIQYF.

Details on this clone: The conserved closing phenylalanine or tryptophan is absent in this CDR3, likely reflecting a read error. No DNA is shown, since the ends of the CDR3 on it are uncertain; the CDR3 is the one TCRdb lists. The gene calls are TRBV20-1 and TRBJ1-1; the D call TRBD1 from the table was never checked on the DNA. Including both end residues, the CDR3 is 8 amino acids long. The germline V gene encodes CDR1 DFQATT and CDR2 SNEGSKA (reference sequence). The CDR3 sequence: CSARNQGI.

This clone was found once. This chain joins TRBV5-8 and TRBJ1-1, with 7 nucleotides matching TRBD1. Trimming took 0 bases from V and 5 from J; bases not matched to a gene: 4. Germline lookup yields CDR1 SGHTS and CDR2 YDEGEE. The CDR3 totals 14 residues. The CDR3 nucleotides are TGTGCCAGCAGCTTGGGACAGGGAGGAACTGAAGCTTTCTTT. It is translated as CASSLGQGGTEAFF.

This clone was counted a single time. The CDR3: CASSLQGAVYGYTF. The DNA of the CDR3 is TGTGCCAGCAGCCTCCAGGGGGCAGTCTATGGCTACACCTTC. The rearrangement uses TRBV6-6 and TRBJ1-2; 8 bases line up with TRBD1. There are 14 residues in the CDR3. CDR1 and CDR2 (germline): MNHNY, SVGAGI (reference sequence). V lost 6 bases to trimming and J lost 4 bases; unmatched junction nucleotides: 7.

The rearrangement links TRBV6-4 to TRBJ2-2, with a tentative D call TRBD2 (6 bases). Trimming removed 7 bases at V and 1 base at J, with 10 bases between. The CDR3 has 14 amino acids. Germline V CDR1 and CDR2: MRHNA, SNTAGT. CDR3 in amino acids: CASKGGMNTGELFF. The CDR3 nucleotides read TGTGCCAGCAAAGGCGGGATGAACACCGGGGAGCTGTTTTTT.

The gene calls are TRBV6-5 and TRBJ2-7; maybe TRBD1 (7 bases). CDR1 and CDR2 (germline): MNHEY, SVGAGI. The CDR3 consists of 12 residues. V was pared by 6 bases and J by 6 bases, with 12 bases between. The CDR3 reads CASSPRGVEQYF. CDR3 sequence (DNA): TGTGCCAGCAGCCCCAGGGGGGTCGAGCAGTACTTC.

The CDR3 protein is CASSLVWSSGANVLTF. The CDR3 DNA follows: TGCGCCAGCAGCTTGGTTTGGAGCTCTGGGGCCAACGTCCTGACTTTC. The genes are TRBV5-1 and TRBJ2-6; D gene uncertain. Germline CDR1 reads SGHRS; CDR2 reads YFSETQ. The CDR3 length is 16 residues. Trimming left V 0 bases short and J 0 bases short, with 7 bases between.